One and the same sample provided the 19 T cell receptor beta chains below, sequenced in a study of CD8+CD57+ T cells in acquired aplastic anemia. TCR beta VDJ and CDR3 profiling used genomic DNA as template. MiXCR was run by TCRdb on the reads, yielding one entry per CDR3 protein. The sample holds some 200,000 distinct CDR3 sequences, roughly half seen once. Patients selected for sequencing had displayed CD8+CD57+ cell expansion by flow cytometry. Sequenced sample: sorted CD4+, CD8+, or CD8+CD57+ T cells (not recorded which) from PBMCs. The receptors here all came from a human donor with aplastic anemia.

This clonotype was observed at least ten times. J is TRBJ2-2 and V is TRBV7-2, with 11 bases that match TRBD2. The CDR3 sequence is 18 residues long. V was clipped by 0 bases and J by 3 bases; unmatched bases: 6. Looked up from germline, CDR1 is SGHTA and CDR2 is FQGNSA. The CDR3 sequence: CASSLAASGRWDTGELFF. In nucleotides, the CDR3 is TGTGCCAGCAGCTTAGCGGCTAGCGGGAGGTGGGACACCGGGGAGCTGTTTTTT.

In its sample, this clonotype was seen a few times. The rearrangement links TRBV20-1 to TRBJ2-3; TRBD1 matches at 12 bases. The CDR3 contains 14 residues. Germline CDR1 DFQATT, CDR2 SNEGSKA (reference sequence). The V gene end was trimmed by 6 bases and the J gene end by 5 bases; junction bases not matched to a gene: 6. In nucleotides, the CDR3 is TGCAGTGCCCAGGGACAGGGGGCCGGAGATACGCAGTATTTT. Its translation: CSAQGQGAGDTQYF.

Of note for this clonotype: At one boundary the junction diverges from the germline segment, which might be a read error. This chain links TRBV5-1 with TRBJ1-1; D remains unclear. Germline CDR1 SGHRS, CDR2 YFSETQ. The CDR3 loop spans 16 amino acids. The CDR3 sequence: CASSLAVGSSTTEALF. The CDR3 DNA sequence: TGCGCCAGCAGCTTGGCCGTGGGCTCCAGTACCACTGAAGCTCTCTTT.

There are many counts of this clonotype. The gene calls are TRBV19 and TRBJ2-1, with D possibly TRBD2 on 5 matching bases. Germline CDR1 is LNHDA and CDR2 is SQIVND (reference sequence). The CDR3 has 16 amino acids. Deletions cut 4 bases from V and 0 bases from J, with 13 bases between. The CDR3 is CASSKGGQFSYNEQFF. The CDR3 coding sequence is TGTGCCAGTAGTAAAGGAGGTCAATTCTCCTACAATGAGCAGTTCTTC.

Only one count was recorded for this clonotype. A much larger clone sits a single nucleotide away, making a read error possible. Here the CDR3 reads CASSPPQGLGLGEQYF. CDR3 coding DNA: TGCGCCAGCAGCCCCCCACAAGGACTCGGGCTGGGGGAGCAGTACTTC. J is TRBJ2-7 and V is TRBV4-3, with D possibly matching TRBD2 (5 bases). The CDR3 runs to 16 residues. Germline V gene lookup returns CDR1 LGHNA and CDR2 YSLEER. Trimming shortened V by 4 bases and J by 7 bases, and 23 bases separated the two germline ends.

In this sample, this clonotype turned up a few times. Germline is not matched at one junction end, which may reflect a read error. This chain uses TRBV4-1 with TRBJ2-2; D possibly corresponds to TRBD2 (5 bases). This CDR3 is built from 14 residues. Looked up from germline, CDR1 is MGHRA and CDR2 is YSYEKL. In DNA form, the CDR3 reads TGCGCCAGCAGCCAACAACTTATCACCGGGGAGCTGGTTTTT. Amino acid sequence: CASSQQLITGELVF.

This chain uses TRBV6-2 or TRBV6-3 with TRBJ2-1; the D gene is possibly TRBD2 (5 bases). The V gene's germline CDR1 is MNHEY and CDR2 SVGEGT. The V and J ends lost 2 bases and 9 bases respectively, with 8 bases between them. CDR3 size: 12 residues. Here the CDR3 DNA reads TGTGCCAGCAGTTACCCACTAGTTGAGCAGTTCTTC. This translates into CASSYPLVEQFF.

A remark on this clonotype: A much larger clone differs from this one at a single base, so this may be a read error. The genes are TRBV7-2 and TRBJ2-2; D is possibly TRBD2 (6 bases). V dropped 11 bases and J dropped 5 bases, with 15 bases sitting between them. Germline values: CDR1 SGHTA, CDR2 FQGNSA. The CDR3 consists of 13 residues. The CDR3 region is CAGGMSWTGELFF. CDR3 DNA sequence: TGTGCCGGCGGGATGAGTTGGACCGGGGAGCTGTTTTTT.

In its sample, this clonotype was seen a few times. DNA of the CDR3: TGTGCCAGCAGCTGGACAGGGCAAGAGACCCAGTACTTC. Its protein is CASSWTGQETQYF. The chain couples TRBV12-3 or TRBV12-4 to TRBJ2-5, with TRBD1 identical over 8 bases. The CDR3 extends over 13 amino acids. J was trimmed by 2 bases and V by 6 bases; bases with no gene match: 2.

This chain connects TRBV2 to TRBJ1-2; D is perhaps TRBD1 (5 bases). V was pared by 7 bases and J by 8 bases, with 17 bases between. The length of the CDR3 is 13 residues. CDR1 and CDR2 (germline): SNHLY, FYNNEI. CDR3 sequence reads: CASKRDGQGGYTF. The CDR3 DNA sequence: TGTGCCAGCAAACGGGACGGTCAAGGGGGCTACACCTTC.

This clonotype was observed at least ten times. The V call is TRBV9, the J call TRBJ2-7, with 9 bases fitting TRBD2. The germline CDR1 and CDR2 sequences are SGDLS and YYNGEE. The trim removed 2 bases at V and 5 bases at J, leaving 5 bases unmatched. The CDR3 loop spans 14 amino acids. CDR3 DNA: TGTGCCAGCAGCGTGGCGGGAGGGCCGAACGAGCAGTACTTC. Its translation: CASSVAGGPNEQYF.

This clonotype was observed at least ten times. V is TRBV19 and J is TRBJ2-1; D is perhaps TRBD1 (6 bases). Germline CDR1 LNHDA, CDR2 SQIVND (reference sequence). The V end was cut by 11 bases, the J end by 3 bases, with 17 bases between. The CDR3 contains 14 residues. The CDR3 sequence is CACKYRDNYNEQFF. CDR3 coding DNA: TGTGCCTGCAAATACCGGGACAACTACAATGAGCAGTTCTTC.

Concerning this clonotype itself: A much larger clone lies a single base off, so this may be a read error. The CDR3 sequence: CASSLGIGTGDPEAFF. The DNA of the CDR3 is TGTGCCAGCAGCTTAGGAATCGGGACAGGGGACCCTGAAGCTTTCTTT. This chain connects TRBV11-1 to TRBJ1-1, with TRBD1 matching over 10 bases. This CDR3 has 16 amino acids. Germline V gene sequence: CDR1 SGHAT, CDR2 FQDESV (reference sequence). The V gene end was trimmed by 1 base and the J gene end by 6 bases; junction bases not matched to a gene: 8.

This clonotype was recorded at least ten times. CDR3 nucleotide sequence: TGTGCCAGCAGCCTATTACAGGGGGCTTCACCCCTCCACTTT. Translation gives CASSLLQGASPLHF. J is TRBJ1-6 and V is TRBV3-1; TRBD1 matches at 9 bases. The germline gives CDR1 LGHDT, CDR2 YNNKEL (reference sequence). The CDR3 consists of 14 residues. With V trimmed by 4 bases and J by 9 bases, 4 bases remained unmatched.

The chain combines TRBV10-3 with TRBJ2-3, with a weak D call TRBD2 (5 bases). The CDR3 has 13 amino acids. In germline, CDR1 is ENHRY, CDR2 SYGVKD. Trimming left V 7 bases short and J 0 bases short, with 8 bases between. CDR3 sequence reads: CAIMAGSTDTQYF. In nucleotides, the CDR3 is TGTGCCATCATGGCGGGTAGCACAGATACGCAGTATTTT.

The sample holds a few counts of this clonotype. This chain links TRBV3-1 with TRBJ1-5; D gene ambiguous. Trimming pared 6 bases from V and 4 bases from J, leaving 10 bases between. Per the germline V gene, CDR1 is LGHDT and CDR2 is YNNKEL (reference sequence). There are 13 residues in the CDR3. CDR3 bases: TGTGCCAGCAGTGTTAAGAGGAATCAGCCCCAGCATTTT. It encodes CASSVKRNQPQHF.

Many counts were recorded for this clonotype. The genes are TRBV11-3 and TRBJ2-7, with D perhaps matching TRBD1 (5 bases). The V gene lost 0 bases and the J gene lost 3 bases, with 21 bases spanning the gap. There are 18 residues in the CDR3. CDR1 and CDR2 from the germline V gene are SGHNT and YENEEA. CDR3 coding DNA: TGTGCCAGCAGCTTAGAGGGCAGGGCCATTCCCCCTATCTACGAGCAGTACTTC. This encodes CASSLEGRAIPPIYEQYF.

The chain employs TRBV6-1 and TRBJ2-6, with D perhaps matching TRBD1 (5 bases). This CDR3 region has 15 residues. With 6 bases removed from V and 2 bases from J, the gap between germline ends came to 11 bases. The germline V gene encodes CDR1 MNHNS and CDR2 SASEGT. The CDR3 DNA reads as TGTGCCAGCAGGCCCTTAGGGGCTGGGGCCAACGTCCTGACTTTC. Encoded protein: CASRPLGAGANVLTF.

V usage is TRBV11-2 and J usage is TRBJ1-1, with D perhaps matching TRBD1 (6 bases). Germline CDR1 reads SGHAT; CDR2 reads FQNNGV. V lost 7 bases and J 5 bases, leaving 17 bases between the germline ends. CDR3 length: 14 residues. CDR3 sequence: CASNSDRRGTEAFF. As DNA, the CDR3 is TGTGCCAGCAACTCGGACCGAAGGGGGACTGAAGCTTTCTTT.